A single sample is the source of the 16 T cell receptor beta chains below, sequenced in a study of blood T cells in healthy people across ages. A sample-barcoded 5' primer and a J-beta primer mix were used in a second PCR of roughly 7 to 12 cycles. Using its own MiXCR run on the 5' RACE reads, TCRdb lists one record per CDR3 protein. The repertoire holds 590,000 or so distinct CDR3 sequences, with approximately 30% as singletons. The specimen sequenced was blood. The source is an elderly woman in good health.

This clonotype was recorded at least ten times. This chain joins TRBV20-1 and TRBJ2-3; the D gene is possibly TRBD2 (5 bases). CDR1 and CDR2 (germline): DFQATT, SNEGSKA (reference sequence). V lost 6 bases, J lost 0 bases, and 10 bases lay in between. This CDR3 has 13 residues. The CDR3 DNA sequence: TGCAGTGCCCGGAGGCCGAGCACAGATACGCAGTATTTT. Amino acid sequence: CSARRPSTDTQYF.

The chain is built from TRBV18 and TRBJ1-4; no reliable D call. The CDR3 sequence is 13 residues long. Trimming pared 4 bases from V and 3 bases from J, leaving 6 bases between. CDR1 is KGHSH and CDR2 is LQKENI in the germline V gene. The CDR3 nucleotides read TGTGCCAGCTCACGGGAGGCTAATGAAAAACTGTTTTTT. Translated, it gives CASSREANEKLFF.

This clonotype was seen at least ten times. The chain joins TRBV5-1 to TRBJ2-3; D remains ambiguous. Deletions cut 7 bases from V and 5 bases from J, with 14 bases between. Germline V lookup: CDR1 SGHRS, CDR2 YFSETQ. This CDR3 contains 13 residues. CDR3 loop: CASFDRLGDTQYF. The DNA of the CDR3 is TGCGCCAGCTTTGACCGGCTTGGAGATACGCAGTATTTT. Full variable domain (remainder filled in from reference TRBV5-1 and TRBJ2-3): KAGVTQTPRYLIKTRGQQVTLSCSPISGHRSVSWYQQTPGQGLQFLFEYFSETQRNKGNFPGRFSGRQFSNSRSEMNVSTLELGDSALYLCASFDRLGDTQYFGPGTRLTVL.

The chain links TRBV6-1 to TRBJ2-7; no clear D gene. V lost 8 bases and J 0 bases, leaving 11 bases between the germline ends. Per germline, CDR1 MNHNS and CDR2 SASEGT. CDR3 length: 13 residues. The chain's CDR3 is CASQWTLSYEQYF. In DNA, the CDR3 is TGTGCCAGCCAATGGACCCTCTCCTACGAGCAGTACTTC.

This clonotype has ten or more counts. The rearrangement uses TRBV20-1 and TRBJ1-1; D is uncertain. There are 15 residues in the CDR3. Germline CDR1 reads DFQATT; CDR2 reads SNEGSKA (reference sequence). Trimming cost V 1 base and J 0 bases, with 12 bases left between them. The CDR3 bases are TGCAGTGCTAGAGCCAAAAGACCTTTGAACACTGAAGCTTTCTTT. Protein: CSARAKRPLNTEAFF.

This clonotype has only a few counts. The J gene is TRBJ2-5, the V gene TRBV19; 8 bases fit TRBD1. CDR3 length: 16 amino acids. CDR1 and CDR2 (germline): LNHDA, SQIVND (reference sequence). The J segment lost 11 bases and the V segment lost 5 bases, leaving 19 bases of the junction unmatched. This CDR3 reads CASSPRTGRFTPFQYF. In nucleotides, the CDR3 is TGTGCCAGTAGTCCAAGGACAGGGCGGTTCACCCCCTTTCAGTACTTC.

On this clonotype: At one of its ends the junction is not consistent with the germline gene, which may arise from a read error. The chain employs TRBV6-1 and TRBJ2-7, with a tentative D call TRBD1 (7 bases). The CDR3 is made up of 14 amino acids. Germline assignment: CDR1 MNHNS and CDR2 SASEGT. The CDR3 sequence is CASSRQGLSYEQDF. DNA of the CDR3: TGTGCCAGCAGTAGACAGGGACTCTCCTACGAGCAGGACTTC.

This clonotype has ten or more counts. The gene calls are TRBV28 and TRBJ2-5; D possibly matches TRBD1 or TRBD2 (5 bases each). From germline, CDR1 is MDHEN and CDR2 SYDVKM. The V and J ends lost 5 bases and 10 bases respectively, with 14 bases between them. The length of the CDR3 is 12 residues. The CDR3 region has the DNA TGTGCCAGCAGTACCGAGGGGTTCCACCAGTACTTC. Translated, it gives CASSTEGFHQYF. The full variable domain, completed using reference TRBV28 and TRBJ2-5, is DVKVTQSSRYLVKRTGEKVFLECVQDMDHENMFWYRQDPGLGLRLIYFSYDVKMKEKGDIPEGYSVSREKKERFSLILESASTNQTSMYLCASSTEGFHQYFGPGTRLLVL.

Of note for this clonotype: Given a much more abundant clone one base away, this may be a read error. The V and J genes are TRBV28 and TRBJ2-4; tentative D call: TRBD2 (6 bases). The germline V and J ends were trimmed by 3 bases and 15 bases, with 18 bases remaining between them. Germline assignment: CDR1 MDHEN and CDR2 SYDVKM. The length of the CDR3 is 13 residues. For the CDR3, the DNA is TGTGCCAGCAGTTTTGTCAGGAGGGGCGAGCGGTACTTC. It encodes CASSFVRRGERYF.

This chain uses TRBV12-3 or TRBV12-4 with TRBJ1-1; no reliable D call. Trimming stripped 6 bases from V and 4 bases from J, with 18 bases between. The CDR3 consists of 15 residues. CDR3: CASRSMSSWGTEAFF. For the CDR3, the DNA is TGTGCCAGCAGGAGCATGTCTTCCTGGGGCACTGAAGCTTTCTTT.

The chain carries TRBV20-1 and TRBJ2-1, with TRBD2 matching over 7 bases. This CDR3 has 14 amino acids. V shed 3 bases, J shed 9 bases, and the junction held 11 bases outside the gene matches. CDR1 is DFQATT, CDR2 SNEGSKA, per germline (reference sequence). This CDR3 reads CSASSSGGDAEQFF. The CDR3 nucleotides are TGCAGTGCTAGTTCTAGCGGAGGGGATGCTGAGCAGTTCTTC.

This clonotype has ten or more counts. The chain employs TRBV24-1 and TRBJ2-1, with 8 bases fitting TRBD2. This CDR3 has 17 amino acids. Unmatched junction bases numbered 13, after V lost 5 bases and J lost 5 bases. Germline assignment: CDR1 KGHDR and CDR2 SFDVKD. The CDR3 reads CATSGWSQRGINNEQFF. DNA for the CDR3: TGTGCCACCAGTGGCTGGTCTCAGCGGGGGATAAACAATGAGCAGTTCTTC.

Turning to this clonotype: A much larger clone is a single base away; this may be a read error. It is likely a read error, because the conserved phenylalanine at the end of the CDR3 is missing. The chain links TRBV5-1 to TRBJ2-1; TRBD2 aligns across 8 bases. V shed 2 bases, J shed 7 bases, and the junction held 5 bases outside the gene matches. The CDR3 is 14 residues long. Germline V gene sequence: CDR1 SGHRS, CDR2 YFSETQ. CDR3 sequence (DNA): TGCGCCAGCAGCTTCGACGGGGGGGGGAATGAGCAGTTCGTC. Translating gives CASSFDGGGNEQFV.

This clonotype was seen many times. CDR3 bases: TGTGCCAGCGCAGTGGAGGAGACCCAGTACTTC. Amino acids: CASAVEETQYF. The rearrangement uses TRBV7-2 and TRBJ2-5; no firm D call. V was pared by 8 bases and J by 5 bases, with 9 bases between. Germline CDR1 and CDR2: SGHTA and FQGNSA. The CDR3 is 11 amino acids.

This chain joins TRBV30 and TRBJ1-2; D might be TRBD1 (6 bases). Trimming cost V 0 bases and J 8 bases, with 19 bases left between them. Germline V gives CDR1 GTSNPN, CDR2 SVGIG (reference sequence). The CDR3 loop spans 15 amino acids. The DNA of the CDR3 is TGTGCCTGGAGTGTATCGGGGGGCGCTTGGCAAGGCTACACCTTC. This gives the protein CAWSVSGGAWQGYTF.

This clonotype was found many times. The chain uses TRBV12-3 or TRBV12-4 and TRBJ2-7, with 9 bases fitting TRBD1. The V and J ends lost 2 bases and 5 bases, in that order; junction bases with no gene match: 4. The CDR3 covers 14 residues. CDR3 region: CASSLNRGLDEQYF. The CDR3 DNA is TGTGCCAGCAGTTTAAACAGGGGGCTGGACGAGCAGTACTTC.